Listed below are T cell receptor beta chains from one sample, sequenced in a study of cytomegalovirus exposure and HLA in healthy donors. Clones were sequenced by immunoSEQ multiplex PCR, and TCRdb holds only the in-frame ones, with some missing. Found here are about 160,000 clones, 80% to 90% of them singletons; the top ten hold more than 2%. What was sequenced was PBMCs. These receptors originate from a man aged 18 to 30 in good health and CMV-seropositive. Both conserved end residues are part of each CDR3. The D gene is left open where the match is weak. The listing skips clone size in some rows; elsewhere it reads once, few, many or a size class.

V gene,J gene,D gene,clone size,CDR3 DNA,CDR3 protein
TRBV5-4,TRBJ1-2,TRBD1,-,TGTGCCAGCAGCCCCGACAGGGGGGCTAGTGGCTACACCTTC,CASSPDRGASGYTF
TRBV2,TRBJ1-3,-,few,TGTGCCAGCAGACAGGACCTCTCTGGAAACACCATATATTTT,CASRQDLSGNTIYF
TRBV6-6,TRBJ2-1,TRBD1,-,TGTGCCAGCCTCAACCGGGACAGGGCTATCAATGAGCAGTTCTTC,CASLNRDRAINEQFF
TRBV7-3,TRBJ2-5,TRBD2,-,TGTGCCAGCAGCTTGGGACTAGCGGGGGAGACCCAGTACTTC,CASSLGLAGETQYF
TRBV6-6,TRBJ2-7,TRBD1,-,TGTGCCAGCAGTCAGGGGACAGGTCCGTCCTACGAGCAGTACTTC,CASSQGTGPSYEQYF
TRBV30,TRBJ1-1,-,-,TGTGCCTGGACCACAGCACTGAACACTGAAGCTTTCTTT,CAWTTALNTEAFF
TRBV7-3,TRBJ2-2,TRBD2,-,TGTGCCAGCAGCTTGACTAGCGGGGGGACCGGGGAGCTGTTTTTT,CASSLTSGGTGELFF
TRBV7-9,TRBJ1-5,-,-,TGTTCCAGCAGCCCCGCAGGGATGGGCAATCAGCCCCAGCATTTT,CSSSPAGMGNQPQHF
TRBV6-6,TRBJ2-7,-,-,TGTGCCAGCAGTTATGGGGCAGGGCCTGGCGAGCAGTACTTC,CASSYGAGPGEQYF
TRBV10-3,TRBJ2-1,TRBD2,-,TGTGCCATCAGTTGGAGACTAGCGGGGGCCACCTACAATGAGCAGTTCTTC,CAISWRLAGATYNEQFF
TRBV7-2,TRBJ2-5,-,-,TGTGCCAGCAGCTTATTATCCAGGGTGGAAGAGACCCAGTACTTC,CASSLLSRVEETQYF
TRBV10-3,TRBJ2-5,-,-,TGTGCCATCATGGCTAGCGATGGCGAGACCCAGTACTTC,CAIMASDGETQYF
TRBV5-4,TRBJ1-4,-,-,TGTGCCAGCTCCGCCGGGGGGAACCTGGGAAAACTGTTTTTT,CASSAGGNLGKLFF
TRBV18,TRBJ2-7,-,once,TGTGCCAGCTCACGACCTGAGTCCTACGAGCAGTACTTC,CASSRPESYEQYF
TRBV7-3,TRBJ2-3,TRBD1,-,TGTGCCAGCAGCCCGGGGACAGGACCGCAGTATTTT,CASSPGTGPQYF
TRBV15,TRBJ2-3,-,-,TGTGCCACCAGCAGAGTTACAGTATCTAGCACAGATACGCAGTATTTT,CATSRVTVSSTDTQYF
TRBV6-1,TRBJ2-5,-,-,TGTGCCAGCAGTGAAGGACCATCCAGAGGGGAGACCCAGTACTTC,CASSEGPSRGETQYF
TRBV13,TRBJ2-7,TRBD2,-,TGTGCCAGCAGACTAGCGGGGGGGCCCCACGAGCAGTACTTC,CASRLAGGPHEQYF
TRBV6-5,TRBJ1-5,-,-,TGTGCCAGCAGGACTGACAGGTATAGCAATCAGCCCCAGCATTTT,CASRTDRYSNQPQHF
TRBV12-5,TRBJ2-1,TRBD1,-,TGTGCTAGTGGAGGCGGCGGGACAGGGCTCTCCTACAATGAGCAGTTCTTC,CASGGGGTGLSYNEQFF
TRBV7-2,TRBJ1-2,-,-,TGTGCCAGCGGCGCAGGGGACACCTATGGCTACACCTTC,CASGAGDTYGYTF
TRBV19,TRBJ2-7,TRBD2,-,TGTGCCAGTAGCGCCTGGGACAGGGGACTAGCGGGAATACCCTCCTACGAGCAGTACTTC,CASSAWDRGLAGIPSYEQYF
TRBV7-9,TRBJ2-5,-,-,TGTGCCAGCAGCTCGAGGACAGCAATCCCAGAGGAGCAGTACTTC,CASSSRTAIPEEQYF
TRBV5-6,TRBJ2-5,TRBD2,-,TGTGCCAGCAGCTCCCTAGCGGGGGGGCGTGAGACCCAGTACTTC,CASSSLAGGRETQYF
TRBV30,TRBJ2-2,-,-,TGTGCCTGGAGTGTACTGAGCGGCGGGGAGCTGTTTTTT,CAWSVLSGGELFF
TRBV30,TRBJ2-5,TRBD1,-,TGTGCCTGGAACCGGGACAGGGGAGGCAGGGAGACCCAGTACTTC,CAWNRDRGGRETQYF
TRBV9,TRBJ2-2,-,-,TGTGCCAGCAGCGTTCAAAACACCGGGGAGCTGTTTTTT,CASSVQNTGELFF
TRBV4-3,TRBJ2-6,-,-,TGCGCCAGCAGCCAAGCCGGGACTTCTGGGGCCAACGTCCTGACTTTC,CASSQAGTSGANVLTF
TRBV28,TRBJ1-5,-,-,TGTGCCAGCAGTTACCGGACAGAGAATCAGCCCCAGCATTTT,CASSYRTENQPQHF
TRBV7-2,TRBJ1-1,-,-,TGTGCCAGCAGCTTAGTAACTCGTGAAGCTTTCTTT,CASSLVTREAFF
TRBV6-1,TRBJ2-1,-,-,TGTGCCAGCAGTGGATACTTGTCGGATGAGCAGTTCTTC,CASSGYLSDEQFF
TRBV5-4,TRBJ2-1,-,-,TGTGCCAGCAGCTCAGGAACCTCCTACAATGAGCAGTTCTTC,CASSSGTSYNEQFF
TRBV19,TRBJ1-4,TRBD1,-,TGTGCCGCGAGGGAGACAGGGAATGAAAAACTGTTTTTT,CAARETGNEKLFF
TRBV6-5,TRBJ1-3,-,-,TGTGCCAGCAGTTACTCTGTCGGCTCTGGAAACACCATATATTTT,CASSYSVGSGNTIYF
TRBV27,TRBJ2-3,-,-,TGTGCCAGCAGTTTGAAGGGGCTAACAGATACGCAGTATTTT,CASSLKGLTDTQYF
TRBV2,TRBJ1-2,TRBD1,-,TGTGCCAGCAGACAACAGGGGGACTATGGCTACACCTTC,CASRQQGDYGYTF
TRBV7-9,TRBJ1-1,TRBD1,-,TGTGCCACCCCGGGACAGATGAACACTGAAGCTTTCTTT,CATPGQMNTEAFF
TRBV27,TRBJ1-6,TRBD1,-,TGTGCCAGCAGACAGGGGGCGACTAATTCACCCCTCCACTTT,CASRQGATNSPLHF
TRBV4-1,TRBJ2-7,TRBD1,-,TGCGCCAGCAGCCAAGCTTTTACCGGGACAGGTTTATACGAGCAGTACTTC,CASSQAFTGTGLYEQYF
TRBV30,TRBJ1-2,TRBD1,-,TGTGCCTGCCCCCCACGGGCAGGGGGCCTGACTATCTATGGCTACACCTTC,CACPPRAGGLTIYGYTF
TRBV7-2,TRBJ2-3,-,-,TGTGCCAGCAGCTCTGGCACAGATACGCAGTATTTT,CASSSGTDTQYF
TRBV4-3,TRBJ2-3,-,once,TGCGCCAGCAGCCCAGGGTCAGGCGATCAGGATACGCAGTATTTT,CASSPGSGDQDTQYF
TRBV7-3,TRBJ2-1,TRBD2,-,TGTGCCAGCAGCTCCAGGACTAGCGGGGGCCACAATGAGCAGTTCTTC,CASSSRTSGGHNEQFF
TRBV4-3,TRBJ2-7,-,-,TGCGCCAGCAGCCAACGGGACGGGGGCTACGAGCAGTACTTC,CASSQRDGGYEQYF
TRBV4-1,TRBJ1-2,-,-,TGCGCCAGCAGCACTACAGGGAAAGACTATGGCTACACCTTC,CASSTTGKDYGYTF
TRBV29-1,TRBJ1-1,-,-,TGCAGCGTTGTTGTGACAGGTATGAACACTGAAGCTTTCTTT,CSVVVTGMNTEAFF
TRBV10-3,TRBJ2-1,-,-,TGTGCCATCAGTGACGGGGGTGAGCAGTTCTTC,CAISDGGEQFF
TRBV11-2,TRBJ2-5,-,-,TGTGCCAGCAGCTTAGAGGTTGCAGGAGAGACCCAGTACTTC,CASSLEVAGETQYF
TRBV30,TRBJ2-1,-,-,TGTGCCTGGAGTGACGAGGGCAGAACCAATGAGCAGTTCTTC,CAWSDEGRTNEQFF
TRBV6-5,TRBJ2-5,-,-,TGTGCCAGCAGAGAAGGGGGGGAAGAGACCCAGTACTTC,CASREGGEETQYF
TRBV6-5,TRBJ2-7,TRBD1,-,TGTGCCAGCAGTTACGAGGCAGGGGGCGCCGATTACGAGCAGTACTTC,CASSYEAGGADYEQYF
TRBV2,TRBJ2-1,-,-,TGTGCCAGCATTCGCGGGGTACTAAGCTCCTACAATGAGCAGTTCTTC,CASIRGVLSSYNEQFF
TRBV6-1,TRBJ2-2,-,-,TGTGCCAGCAGTGAAGAAGTGGCCAACACCGGGGAGCTGTTTTTT,CASSEEVANTGELFF
TRBV6-6,TRBJ2-1,-,-,TGTGCCAGCAGCCGACTTAGCGGAAATTACAATGAGCAGTTCTTC,CASSRLSGNYNEQFF
TRBV6-5,TRBJ1-1,-,-,TGTGCCAGCAGTATGTCGTGGGGGGGCACTGAAGCTTTCTTT,CASSMSWGGTEAFF
TRBV19,TRBJ2-3,TRBD1,-,TGTGCCAGTAGTAGGGGACAGGTAGGGAACACAGATACGCAGTATTTT,CASSRGQVGNTDTQYF
TRBV29-1,TRBJ1-5,TRBD1,-,TGCAGCGTTTTTACAGGGGTCGGGCAGCCCCAGCATTTT,CSVFTGVGQPQHF
TRBV7-2,TRBJ2-5,TRBD2,-,TGTGCCAGCAGCCAGGGACTAGCGGGGGGAGGGCATCTGGAGACCCAGTACTTC,CASSQGLAGGGHLETQYF
TRBV15,TRBJ2-4,-,-,TGTGCCACCAGCCCGGAGGGGGGGGCCAAAAACAGTCAGTACTTC,CATSPEGGAKNSQYF